Below, one T cell receptor (beta chain) is given with its context. Its target is unknown. No fewer than 5 micrograms of total RNA were isolated from every sample. The data derive from a study of blood T cells in healthy people across ages. The ends were cut back, 8 bases at V and 15 bases at J, with 20 bases in the middle. This CDR3 spans 12 amino acids. Germline CDR1 reads MNHNS; CDR2 reads SASEGT. Study conclusions and caveats: Relative to aged donors, long-lived donors carried more naive CD4+ cells and displayed higher diversity.

A second PCR, run for roughly 7 to 11 cycles, used a sample-barcoded 5' primer plus a J-beta primer mix. TCRdb passed the 5' RACE reads through MiXCR, listing each CDR3 protein once. This sample carries 800,000 or so distinct CDR3 sequences, 20% to 25% of them seen once, and the ten largest clones take under 4%. This sample was also put to use in a study of T cells of mothers and their children. That report adds: Over five children and their three healthy Caucasian mothers were the donors. Regardless of relatedness, pairs show thymic selection shaping TCR recombination output in a similar manner.

The TCR comes from a boy under 18 in good health. Sample: blood. This chain uses TRBV6-1 with TRBJ2-1; D is unclear. The CDR3, as DNA: TGTGCCAGCGCAGAAAGGGATAGCTCGGGGTTCTTC. Translating gives CASAERDSSGFF.